The 32 T cell receptor beta chains below were found in one sample sequenced in a study of regulatory T cells in long-lasting Graves disease. Researchers made TCR beta libraries by using iRepertoire HTBI primers and running Arm-PCR on CDR3 regions. TCRdb analysed the multiplex PCR reads with MiXCR anew, one entry per CDR3 protein. Here the sample spans some 250,000 distinct CDR3 sequences, around 16% being singletons. Time point of the sample: newly diagnosed GD, antithyroid drugs for less than 3 months. After RNA was extracted from PBMCs, the TCR library was made from it. This material consisted of peripheral blood mononuclear cells (PBMCs), taken at new diagnosis, from a patient treated with antithyroid drugs. The origin of the receptors is a female donor with Graves disease.

This clonotype was seen ten or more times. The V gene is TRBV6-1, the J gene TRBJ2-5; possibly TRBD1 for D (6 bases). CDR1 and CDR2 (germline): MNHNS, SASEGT. There are 14 residues in the CDR3. V dropped 6 bases and J dropped 5 bases, with 16 bases sitting between them. CDR3 loop: CASSQSPGVETQYF. The CDR3, as DNA: TGTGCCAGCAGCCAGTCCCCAGGGGTCGAGACCCAGTACTTC.

A few counts support this clonotype. J is TRBJ1-1 and V is TRBV6-2 or TRBV6-3; D unclear. Germline CDR1 and CDR2: MNHEY and SVGEGT. V was trimmed by 5 bases and J by 14 bases, leaving 15 bases between them. There are 11 residues in the CDR3. CDR3 coding DNA: TGTGCCAGCAGTCCTAGGACGGGTCTCTTCTTT. Translation: CASSPRTGLFF.

This clonotype was seen ten or more times. V usage is TRBV20-1 and J usage is TRBJ2-7; weak D call: TRBD2 (6 bases). With 0 bases removed from V and 3 bases from J, the gap between germline ends came to 12 bases. CDR1 and CDR2 from the germline V gene are DFQATT and SNEGSKA (reference sequence). The CDR3 has 14 amino acids. The CDR3, as DNA: TGCAGTGCTAGAGATCGACGGGGGAACTACGAGCAGTACTTC. This encodes CSARDRRGNYEQYF.

The chain recombines TRBV2 with TRBJ2-1; D is undetermined. The CDR3 extends over 15 amino acids. Trimming cost V 4 bases and J 12 bases, with 22 bases left between them. Germline V gene lookup returns CDR1 SNHLY and CDR2 FYNNEI. The CDR3 loop is CASSVRFGQTLGQFF. CDR3 nucleotides: TGTGCCAGCAGTGTTCGGTTTGGGCAGACCTTAGGGCAGTTCTTC.

The chain is built from TRBV20-1 and TRBJ1-1; D remains ambiguous. CDR3 length equals 14 residues. The V end lost 1 base, the J end lost 1 base, and 10 bases lay between the germline ends. CDR1 and CDR2 (germline): DFQATT, SNEGSKA (reference sequence). CDR3 sequence: CSARVGNANTEAFF. As DNA, the CDR3 is TGCAGTGCTAGAGTGGGAAACGCGAACACTGAAGCTTTCTTT.

This clonotype showed up many times. V is TRBV2 and J is TRBJ1-2, with 7 positions matching TRBD1. V was clipped by 5 bases and J by 6 bases; unmatched bases: 6. Germline lookup yields CDR1 SNHLY and CDR2 FYNNEI. The CDR3 length is 13 residues. CDR3 region: CASSSDRADGYTF. CDR3 DNA sequence: TGTGCCAGCAGTTCTGACAGGGCAGATGGCTACACCTTC.

This clonotype was recorded at least ten times. The J gene is TRBJ2-3, the V gene TRBV11-2; 8 bases map to TRBD2. Germline V gene data show CDR1 as SGHAT and CDR2 as FQNNGV. V was pared by 5 bases and J by 3 bases, with 10 bases of the junction left unmatched. This CDR3 region has 16 residues. Here the CDR3 DNA reads TGTGCCAGCAGCCCCGGGATAGCGGGGATTACAGATACGCAGTATTTT. Protein sequence: CASSPGIAGITDTQYF. The full variable domain, with the rest looked up from reference TRBV11-2 and TRBJ2-3, is EAGVAQSPRYKIIEKRQSVAFWCNPISGHATLYWYQQILGQGPKLLIQFQNNGVVDDSQLPKDRFSAERLKGVDSTLKIQPAKLEDSAVYLCASSPGIAGITDTQYFGPGTRLTVL.

This clonotype has ten or more counts. The chain employs TRBV19 and TRBJ1-5; 11 bases align to TRBD1. Germline assignment: CDR1 LNHDA and CDR2 SQIVND (reference sequence). The junction had 3 bases not matched to a gene; V was cut back by 4 bases and J by 4 bases. This CDR3 spans 15 amino acids. The CDR3 sequence is CASSTGTGGNQPQHF. The CDR3 nucleotides read TGTGCCAGTAGTACAGGGACAGGGGGTAATCAGCCCCAGCATTTT.

This clonotype has ten or more counts. This chain uses TRBV19 with TRBJ2-3; D gene unclear. V gave up 5 bases and J gave up 6 bases, with 9 bases separating them. Per germline, CDR1 LNHDA and CDR2 SQIVND (reference sequence). This CDR3 spans 12 amino acids. The CDR3 bases are TGTGCCAGTAGTTCCCCCGGGGATACGCAGTATTTT. This codes for CASSSPGDTQYF.

The chain carries TRBV12-3 or TRBV12-4 and TRBJ1-2; 11 bases line up with TRBD1. V lost 4 bases and J lost 4; bases outside the gene matches: 5. This CDR3 region has 15 residues. CDR3 bases: TGTGCCAGCAGTTATACCGGGACAGGGGGCTATGGCTACACCTTC. It is translated as CASSYTGTGGYGYTF.

This clonotype was recorded only once. This likely traces to a read error, being one base from a far larger clone. The CDR3: CAGSSPSGTNQSNTGELFF. CDR3 bases: TGTGCCGGCAGCTCCCCTAGCGGGACAAACCAATCGAACACCGGGGAGCTGTTTTTT. The V gene is TRBV7-9, the J gene TRBJ2-2; 9 bases align to TRBD2. CDR1 and CDR2 from the germline V gene are SEHNR and FQNEAQ (reference sequence). This CDR3 is built from 19 residues.

This clonotype has a single count. The rearrangement links TRBV24-1 to TRBJ2-5, with D uncertain. The end of the DNA is better explained by TRBJ2-1, so the J call may be wrong. CDR3 length: 10 residues. Germline assignment: CDR1 KGHDR and CDR2 SFDVKD. CDR3 nucleotides: TGTGCCACCAGGTACAATGAGCAGTTCTTC. Translated: CATRYNEQFF.

This clonotype was counted a single time. V and J are TRBV11-2 and TRBJ2-3; TRBD1 aligns across 7 bases. Germline V lookup: CDR1 SGHAT, CDR2 FQNNGV. V trimming: 0 bases; J trimming: 7 bases; junction bases outside the gene matches: 10. There are 16 residues in the CDR3. In nucleotides, the CDR3 is TGTGCCAGCAGCTTAGAAAGGGGCAGGGGGATAAATACGCAGTATTTT. Protein product: CASSLERGRGINTQYF.

The V gene is TRBV27, the J gene TRBJ2-2; TRBD2 matches 10 bases. V gave up 3 bases and J gave up 0 bases; unmatched junction bases: 4. The CDR3 sequence is 17 residues long. CDR1 and CDR2 (germline): MNHEY, SMNVEV (reference sequence). The CDR3 bases are TGTGCCAGCAGTTTGACTAGCGGGTGGCCGAACACCGGGGAGCTGTTTTTT. This translates into CASSLTSGWPNTGELFF.

This clonotype was seen many times. The V call is TRBV12-3 or TRBV12-4, the J call TRBJ2-2; possible D gene TRBD2, 5 bases. Trimming removed 5 bases at V and 8 bases at J, with 18 bases between. The CDR3 spans 15 residues. This CDR3 is CASSPPPGDGGELFF. CDR3 sequence (DNA): TGTGCCAGCAGTCCACCCCCCGGGGATGGGGGGGAGCTGTTTTTT.

About this clonotype: Given a much more abundant clone one base away, this may be a read error. The chain carries TRBV9 and TRBJ1-5, with TRBD1 as a possible D gene (5 bases). The CDR3 loop spans 15 amino acids. With 1 base removed from V and 4 bases from J, the gap between germline ends came to 12 bases. Looked up from germline, CDR1 is SGDLS and CDR2 is YYNGEE. The CDR3 protein is CASSVTRVDNQPQHF. CDR3 bases: TGTGCCAGCAGCGTAACCAGGGTTGATAATCAGCCCCAGCATTTT. The whole variable domain, remainder taken from reference TRBV9 and TRBJ1-5, is DSGVTQTPKHLITATGQRVTLRCSPRSGDLSVYWYQQSLDQGLQFLIQYYNGEERAKGNILERFSAQQFPDLHSELNLSSLELGDSALYFCASSVTRVDNQPQHFGDGTRLSIL.

On this clonotype itself: This is likely an artifact of a read error, given a far larger clone one base away. As DNA, the CDR3 is TGTGCCAGCAGCCAAGAGGACTCACGCTACAATGAGCAGTACTTC. It codes for CASSQEDSRYNEQYF. The rearrangement joins TRBV3-1 to TRBJ2-7; a possible D gene is TRBD2 (5 bases). The V gene lost 0 bases and the J gene lost 7 bases, with 16 bases spanning the gap. The germline CDR1 and CDR2 sequences are LGHDT and YNNKEL (reference sequence). This CDR3 region has 15 residues.

This clonotype was found many times. At one end the junction does not follow the germline gene, possibly because of a read error. The J gene is TRBJ1-2, the V gene TRBV10-3; D not certain. The CDR3 is 12 amino acids. CDR1 and CDR2 (germline): ENHRY, SYGVKD. The CDR3: CAISESMAGHRF. CDR3 sequence (DNA): TGTGCCATCAGTGAGTCGATGGCGGGTCATAGGTTC.

This rearrangement joins TRBV18 to TRBJ2-1; tentative D call: TRBD2 (6 bases). Germline CDR1 KGHSH, CDR2 LQKENI. V lost 2 bases and J 6 bases, leaving 8 bases between the germline ends. This CDR3 is built from 13 residues. The DNA of the CDR3 is TGTGCCAGCTCACCAACGCGGGGCAATGAGCAGTTCTTC. Translating gives CASSPTRGNEQFF.

This clonotype was seen many times. The chain links TRBV11-2 to TRBJ2-1, with D tentatively TRBD2 (5 bases). The CDR3 is 16 residues long. V was clipped by 5 bases and J by 4 bases, with 18 bases between them. Germline V gene lookup returns CDR1 SGHAT and CDR2 FQNNGV. The CDR3 loop is CASSREPFGDYNEQFF. CDR3 nucleotide sequence: TGTGCCAGCAGCCGAGAGCCTTTCGGGGATTACAATGAGCAGTTCTTC.

This clonotype was recorded at least ten times. V gene TRBV9 combines with J gene TRBJ2-7; a weak D match, TRBD2 (6 bases). V was clipped by 3 bases and J by 0 bases, with 10 bases between them. CDR3 length: 14 amino acids. The V gene's germline CDR1 is SGDLS and CDR2 YYNGEE. The CDR3 DNA is TGTGCCAGCAGCGCCGGGAGTTTCTCCTACGAGCAGTACTTC. Translation: CASSAGSFSYEQYF.

Ten or more counts support this clonotype. The chain carries TRBV19 and TRBJ1-2, with D possibly TRBD1 on 5 matching bases. Deletions cut 5 bases from V and 4 bases from J, with 17 bases between. The CDR3 spans 15 residues. Germline loops: CDR1 LNHDA, CDR2 SQIVND (reference sequence). The CDR3 sequence: CASSSRGGTSYGYTF. The CDR3, as DNA: TGTGCCAGTAGTTCACGCGGGGGGACTTCCTATGGCTACACCTTC.

This clonotype has ten or more counts. V is TRBV20-1 and J is TRBJ2-7, with a tentative D call TRBD1 (6 bases). CDR1 and CDR2 from the germline V gene are DFQATT and SNEGSKA (reference sequence). Trimming left V 3 bases short and J 2 bases short, with 14 bases between. This CDR3 region has 14 residues. The CDR3 sequence is CSARVPGHPYEQYF. CDR3 sequence (DNA): TGCAGTGCTAGGGTCCCGGGACACCCCTACGAGCAGTACTTC.

This rearrangement joins TRBV27 to TRBJ2-5; 7 positions agree with TRBD2. Germline CDR1 and CDR2: MNHEY and SMNVEV (reference sequence). J lost 5 bases, V lost 6 bases, and 9 bases had no gene match. The CDR3 length is 14 residues. CDR3 residues: CASRGREWSETQYF. The CDR3 DNA is TGTGCCAGCAGGGGGCGGGAGTGGTCCGAGACCCAGTACTTC.

This clonotype was seen ten or more times. This chain links TRBV7-2 with TRBJ1-1; D uncertain. The CDR3 loop spans 12 amino acids. V was cut by 4 bases and J by 7 bases, with 10 bases left in between. Germline CDR1 is SGHTA and CDR2 is FQGNSA. The CDR3 region is CASSSYLGEAFF. The CDR3 DNA is TGTGCCAGCAGCTCCTATCTAGGTGAAGCTTTCTTT.

This clonotype has ten or more counts. V usage is TRBV2 and J usage is TRBJ2-3; D ambiguous. The CDR3 consists of 14 residues. Looked up from germline, CDR1 is SNHLY and CDR2 is FYNNEI. V dropped 7 bases and J dropped 0 bases, with 11 bases sitting between them. The CDR3 DNA sequence: TGTGCCAGCAATACCCGAATTAGCACAGATACGCAGTATTTT. Amino acids: CASNTRISTDTQYF.

This clonotype was counted many times. The chain combines TRBV2 with TRBJ2-2; 8 nucleotides agree with TRBD2. The CDR3 spans 16 residues. The V gene end was trimmed by 0 bases and the J gene end by 6 bases; junction bases not matched to a gene: 6. Germline V gene sequence: CDR1 SNHLY, CDR2 FYNNEI. For the CDR3, the DNA is TGTGCCAGCAGTGAAGCGGTAGCGGGGTATTCCGGGGAGCTGTTTTTT. As protein: CASSEAVAGYSGELFF.

This clonotype has ten or more counts. The V and J genes are TRBV5-6 and TRBJ2-3, with a tentative D call TRBD2 (6 bases). V lost 0 bases and J lost 2, with 19 bases in between. The CDR3 is 18 residues long. CDR1 is SGHDT, CDR2 YYEEEE, per germline. CDR3 nucleotide sequence: TGTGCCAGCAGCTTGGGCCGAACTATAGCGGAGACCACAGATACGCAGTATTTT. Translation: CASSLGRTIAETTDTQYF.

The rearrangement joins TRBV27 to TRBJ1-6; weak D call: TRBD1 (5 bases). V was cut by 3 bases and J by 10 bases, with 10 bases left in between. From germline, CDR1 is MNHEY and CDR2 SMNVEV (reference sequence). The CDR3 length is 13 residues. CDR3 loop: CASSFSGRSPLHF. For the CDR3, the DNA is TGTGCCAGCAGTTTTTCAGGGCGATCACCCCTCCACTTT.

At least ten counts were recorded for this clonotype. The chain joins TRBV27 to TRBJ2-3; the match to TRBD2 covers 7 bases. Germline V gene data show CDR1 as MNHEY and CDR2 as SMNVEV (reference sequence). Trimming took 4 bases from V and 6 from J; bases not matched to a gene: 7. The CDR3 runs 14 residues. CDR3 sequence: CASSSTAGVDTQYF. The CDR3 bases are TGTGCCAGCAGTTCGACGGCGGGAGTTGATACGCAGTATTTT.

This clonotype was found many times. The J gene is TRBJ2-5, the V gene TRBV11-2, with D tentatively TRBD1 or TRBD2 (6 bases each). Germline V lookup: CDR1 SGHAT, CDR2 FQNNGV. Trimming pared 3 bases from V and 1 base from J, leaving 15 bases between. The CDR3 has 16 amino acids. In DNA form, the CDR3 reads TGTGCCAGCAGCTTCGGGGGCGCCAGGGGCCAAGAGACCCAGTACTTC. The encoded protein is CASSFGGARGQETQYF.

This clonotype was detected ten times or more. This sequence joins TRBV5-4 and TRBJ1-4; TRBD1 matches 11 bases. CDR3 length: 16 residues. Germline CDR1 is SGHNT and CDR2 is YYREEE (reference sequence). J was trimmed by 6 bases and V by 2 bases; bases with no gene match: 6. The DNA of the CDR3 is TGTGCCAGCAGCTTCGTCCAGGGACAGGGGGATGAAAAACTGTTTTTT. This encodes CASSFVQGQGDEKLFF.